One sample yielded the 10 T cell receptor beta chains listed below, sequenced in a study of blood T cell repertoires in COVID-19. Produced via immunoSEQ multiplex PCR; TCRdb's table is partial and in-frame only. The sample shows 99,000 or so clones, around 90% of them seen only once. The material sequenced was peripheral blood. The receptors stem from a human donor in a cohort sampled during active COVID-19.

The chain couples TRBV6-6 to TRBJ2-1, with 11 bases identical to TRBD2. From germline, CDR1 is MNHNY and CDR2 SVGAGI (reference sequence). Trimming cost V 5 bases and J 5 bases; bases outside gene matches: 14. The CDR3 consists of 18 residues. CDR3 DNA sequence: TGTGCCAGCAGTCCTACACCTGGGACTAGCGGTGCCAACAATGAGCAGTTCTTC. Translating it yields CASSPTPGTSGANNEQFF.

The chain recombines TRBV6-5 with TRBJ2-3; 9 bases fit TRBD2. The germline CDR1 and CDR2 sequences are MNHEY and SVGAGI. V gave up 7 bases and J gave up 5 bases; unmatched junction bases: 7. This CDR3 spans 14 amino acids. CDR3 sequence: CASKRGVGGDTQYF. CDR3 sequence (DNA): TGTGCCAGCAAGCGGGGGGTTGGAGGAGATACGCAGTATTTT.

V is TRBV7-2 and J is TRBJ2-1; maybe TRBD2 (6 bases). The germline V gene encodes CDR1 SGHTA and CDR2 FQGNSA. V shed 5 bases and J shed 0 bases, with 14 bases lying between them. CDR3 length: 16 residues. CDR3 amino acids: CASSQGDGSSYNEQFF. The CDR3 DNA reads TGTGCCAGCAGCCAAGGGGACGGGAGCTCCTACAATGAGCAGTTCTTC. The variable domain in full, with the rest retrieved from reference TRBV7-2 and TRBJ2-1, is GAGVSQSPSNKVTEKGKDVELRCDPISGHTALYWYRQSLGQGLEFLIYFQGNSAPDKSGLPSDRFSAERTGGSVSTLTIQRTQQEDSAVYLCASSQGDGSSYNEQFFGPGTRLTVL.

The sample holds one count of this clone. This chain joins TRBV6-5 and TRBJ1-6, with a weak D call TRBD1 (5 bases). This CDR3 has 15 residues. Trimming left V 4 bases short and J 6 bases short, with 13 bases between. The germline V gene encodes CDR1 MNHEY and CDR2 SVGAGI. The CDR3 DNA is TGTGCCAGCAGTTTAGTCGACAGCTCTAATTCACCCCTCCACTTT. Translation gives CASSLVDSSNSPLHF.

There are a few counts of this clone. At the DNA level, this CDR3 is encoded by other sequences in the same sample as well. The genes are TRBV4-3 and TRBJ2-3, with 10 bases that match TRBD2. J lost 6 bases, V lost 0 bases, and 6 bases had no gene match. This CDR3 region has 16 residues. Germline CDR1 and CDR2: LGHNA and YSLEER. For the CDR3, the DNA is TGCGCCAGCAGCCAAGATAGGGCTAGCGGGGGCGATACGCAGTATTTT. Its protein is CASSQDRASGGDTQYF.

The V and J genes are TRBV4-3 and TRBJ2-7, with 8 bases identical to TRBD2. With V trimmed by 4 bases and J by 5 bases, 7 bases remained unmatched. This CDR3 region has 14 residues. From germline, CDR1 is LGHNA and CDR2 YSLEER. CDR3 loop: CASSPGGGIHEQYF. Here the CDR3 DNA reads TGCGCCAGCAGCCCCGGGGGGGGGATCCACGAGCAGTACTTC.

V is TRBV7-3 and J is TRBJ2-5; TRBD1 agrees at 12 bases. This CDR3 region has 16 residues. Germline CDR1 and CDR2: SGHTA and FQGTGA. Trimming cost V 3 bases and J 5 bases; bases outside gene matches: 7. The CDR3 DNA reads as TGTGCCAGCAGCTTCGCCGGGACAGGGGGCGCGGAGACCCAGTACTTC. Its protein is CASSFAGTGGAETQYF.

V usage is TRBV15 and J usage is TRBJ2-5; possible D gene TRBD1, 5 bases. The germline gives CDR1 LNHNV, CDR2 YYDKDF (reference sequence). CDR3 length equals 14 residues. Deletions cut 4 bases from V and 4 bases from J, with 13 bases between. The CDR3 DNA sequence: TGTGCCACCAGCACAGGGCTTTCGGCAGAGACCCAGTACTTC. Translated: CATSTGLSAETQYF.

The chain combines TRBV11-2 with TRBJ1-1; weak D call: TRBD1 (5 bases). This CDR3 is 13 amino acids long. Germline CDR1 SGHAT, CDR2 FQNNGV. V lost 5 bases, J lost 3 bases, and 10 bases lay in between. This CDR3 reads CASSARQYTEAFF. In DNA, the CDR3 is TGTGCCAGCAGCGCCCGACAGTACACTGAAGCTTTCTTT.

Regarding this clone: Germline and junction disagree at one end, which may indicate a read error. Other DNA sequences in the sample encode the same CDR3. J is TRBJ2-5 and V is TRBV19; the D gene is possibly TRBD2 (7 bases). Germline loops: CDR1 LNHDA, CDR2 SQIVND (reference sequence). The CDR3 consists of 14 residues. CDR3 sequence reads: CASSTRGARETQYF. CDR3 DNA sequence: TGCGCCAGTAGTACCCGGGGGGCGAGAGAGACCCAGTACTTC.